This is a list of T cell receptor beta chains from one sample in a study of CD8 T cells in ankylosing spondylitis. TCRdb reprocessed the 5' RACE reads via MiXCR and lists one record per CDR3 protein. The table lists about 480,000 distinct CDR3 sequences, 15% to 20% of them singletons. The sequenced sample consisted of blood, either unsorted or a sorted T cell fraction (not recorded which). The receptors here all came from a male donor with ankylosing spondylitis. Each CDR3 is given with its conserved first and last residue. A D gene is named only where the DNA matches it firmly. Some rows have no size entry. The others give once, few or many, or a class for an expanded clone.

many	TRBJ1-1	-	TRBV3-1	CASRAGRYTEAFF	TGTGCCAGCAGGGCCGGGAGATACACTGAAGCTTTCTTT
-	TRBJ2-7	-	TRBV11-3	CASSSGRFSEQYF	TGTGCCAGCAGCTCAGGCCGGTTCAGCGAGCAGTACTTC
few	TRBJ2-7	-	TRBV9	CASSVAAGATSYEQYF	TGTGCCAGCAGCGTAGCTGCGGGGGCGACCTCCTACGAGCAGTACTTC
-	TRBJ2-7	-	TRBV5-1	CASSSGEGRAEQYF	TGCGCCAGCAGTTCAGGAGAAGGTCGGGCGGAGCAGTACTTC
-	TRBJ2-2	-	TRBV20-1	CSARDRMEGFSTGELFF	TGCAGTGCTAGAGATAGGATGGAGGGGTTTTCCACCGGGGAGCTGTTTTTT
few	TRBJ2-7	-	TRBV5-6	CASSLRRDQHEQYF	TGTGCCAGCAGCTTGAGACGGGACCAGCACGAGCAGTACTTC
-	TRBJ2-7	-	TRBV4-2	CASSQDWSFSYEQYF	TGTGCCAGCAGCCAAGACTGGAGTTTCTCCTACGAGCAGTACTTC
-	TRBJ2-7	TRBD2	TRBV7-3	CASSTNSGSSYEQYF	TGTGCCAGCAGCACCAATAGCGGGAGTTCCTACGAGCAGTACTTC
many	TRBJ1-1	-	TRBV20-1	CSARGRGARGIEAFF	TGCAGTGCTAGGGGGAGAGGGGCGCGGGGGATTGAAGCTTTCTTT
few	TRBJ2-1	TRBD2	TRBV25-1	CASSATSGGAYNEQFF	TGTGCCAGCAGTGCAACTAGCGGGGGAGCTTACAATGAGCAGTTCTTC
few	TRBJ1-1	-	TRBV4-1	CASSHTPEGPEAFF	TGCGCCAGCAGCCACACCCCCGAGGGCCCTGAAGCTTTCTTT
-	TRBJ2-3	TRBD2	TRBV5-1	CASRGSGGPSDTQYF	TGCGCCAGCAGGGGGTCGGGGGGGCCTTCAGATACGCAGTATTTT
-	TRBJ2-1	-	TRBV29-1	CSVLGGTYNEQFF	TGCAGCGTTCTGGGCGGGACCTACAATGAGCAGTTCTTC
-	TRBJ2-1	-	TRBV10-2	CASKYAGLYNEQFF	TGCGCCAGCAAATACGCGGGCCTATACAATGAGCAGTTCTTC
once	TRBJ2-7	-	TRBV3-1	CASSQATSPSEQYF	TGTGCCAGCAGCCAAGCGACTAGTCCCTCCGAGCAGTACTTC
-	TRBJ1-1	-	TRBV7-2	CASSLTLWAQGNTEAFF	TGTGCCAGCAGTTTGACGCTCTGGGCTCAAGGGAACACTGAAGCTTTCTTT
-	TRBJ1-1	-	TRBV7-2	CASSPGIGTEPFF	TGTGCCAGCAGCCCGGGGATCGGCACTGAACCTTTCTTT
-	TRBJ2-5	-	TRBV12-3/TRBV12-4	CASSLWEGQETQYF	TGTGCCAGCAGTTTGTGGGAAGGGCAAGAGACCCAGTACTTC
few	TRBJ1-1	-	TRBV19	CASSITRAGTEAFF	TGTGCCAGTAGTATAACCCGCGCAGGCACTGAAGCTTTCTTT
few	TRBJ2-7	-	TRBV15	CATSRDREGLSEQYF	TGTGCCACCAGCAGAGACAGGGAAGGGCTCAGCGAGCAGTACTTC
many	TRBJ2-4	TRBD2	TRBV12-3/TRBV12-4	CASRMTSGKNIQYF	TGTGCCAGCAGGATGACTAGCGGGAAAAACATTCAGTACTTC
-	TRBJ2-7	TRBD2	TRBV19	CASRQRTSGGSYEQYF	TGTGCCAGTCGGCAACGGACTAGCGGGGGCTCCTACGAGCAGTACTTC
many	TRBJ1-1	-	TRBV10-3	CAITSTTGAEAFF	TGTGCCATCACGTCGACGACGGGGGCTGAAGCTTTCTTT
few	TRBJ2-1	-	TRBV20-1	CSARPPGLNYNEQFF	TGCAGTGCTAGGCCTCCGGGACTCAACTACAATGAGCAGTTCTTC
-	TRBJ1-1	TRBD1	TRBV12-3/TRBV12-4	CASKPPGTEAEAFF	TGTGCCAGCAAACCTCCCGGGACAGAAGCCGAAGCTTTCTTT
few	TRBJ2-4	TRBD2	TRBV11-2	CASSLWTSGIRNIQYF	TGTGCCAGCAGCTTATGGACTAGCGGGATCCGAAACATTCAGTACTTC
few	TRBJ1-1	TRBD1	TRBV12-3/TRBV12-4	CASGQGRNTEAFF	TGTGCCAGCGGACAGGGGAGGAACACTGAAGCTTTCTTT
-	TRBJ2-1	-	TRBV24-1	CATSDNRASYNEQFF	TGTGCCACCAGTGATAACAGGGCGTCCTACAATGAGCAGTTCTTC
-	TRBJ1-2	-	TRBV6-2/TRBV6-3	CASSSYRKNTYGYTF	TGTGCCAGCAGTTCATACAGGAAGAATACCTATGGCTACACCTTC
few	TRBJ1-2	-	TRBV4-1	CASSQVNRRVYGYTF	TGCGCCAGCAGCCAAGTCAATCGACGTGTCTATGGCTACACCTTC
many	TRBJ2-7	-	TRBV11-2	CASSLLWESYEQYF	TGTGCCAGCAGCTTACTCTGGGAATCGTACGAGCAGTACTTC
many	TRBJ2-7	-	TRBV29-1	CSVPSGQIGPEQYF	TGCAGCGTTCCTTCCGGACAGATCGGGCCCGAGCAGTACTTC
-	TRBJ2-1	TRBD2	TRBV6-1	CASSLGLAGEPFF	TGTGCCAGCAGTCTAGGACTAGCGGGAGAACCGTTCTTC
few	TRBJ2-1	TRBD2	TRBV11-2	CASSSIAGPYNEQFF	TGTGCCAGCAGCTCGATAGCGGGGCCCTACAATGAGCAGTTCTTC
few	TRBJ2-2	-	TRBV3-1	CASSQDLRRDGELFF	TGTGCCAGCAGCCAAGACCTCCGGAGAGACGGGGAGCTGTTTTTT
few	TRBJ1-2	-	TRBV6-2/TRBV6-3	CASSGGGFYGYTF	TGTGCCAGCAGTGGGGGGGGCTTCTATGGCTACACCTTC
-	TRBJ1-2	-	TRBV29-1	CSVEGTEPYGYTF	TGCAGCGTTGAAGGGACAGAGCCTTATGGCTACACCTTC
-	TRBJ2-3	TRBD2	TRBV20-1	CSARILAGVTDTQYF	TGCAGTGCTAGGATTCTAGCGGGGGTCACAGATACGCAGTATTTT
many	TRBJ2-3	TRBD2	TRBV12-3/TRBV12-4	CASSPAGGGLTDTQYF	TGTGCCAGCAGCCCGGCGGGGGGAGGACTCACAGATACGCAGTATTTT
-	TRBJ2-3	-	TRBV6-5	CASSYSGGLSVGYF	TGTGCCAGCAGTTACTCCGGTGGGCTTAGCGTTGGGTATTTT
few	TRBJ1-3	-	TRBV27	CASSKVGIYF	TGTGCCAGCAGTAAGGTCGGGATATATTTT
few	TRBJ1-4	TRBD1	TRBV5-1	CASSSTGGPNEKLFF	TGCGCCAGCAGCTCGACAGGGGGGCCCAATGAAAAACTGTTTTTT
-	TRBJ1-6	-	TRBV3-1	CASSPSYSPLHF	TGTGCCAGCAGCCCCTCGTATTCACCCCTCCACTTT
few	TRBJ2-3	TRBD2	TRBV6-2/TRBV6-3	CASSRTSLGSDTQYF	TGTGCCAGCAGTCGGACTAGTCTGGGGTCCGATACGCAGTATTTT
-	TRBJ2-5	-	TRBV18	CASSPVVQETQYF	TGTGCCAGCTCACCAGTAGTACAAGAGACCCAGTACTTC
few	TRBJ2-7	TRBD2	TRBV20-1	CSARSRLAGDIYEQYF	TGCAGTGCTAGATCGCGACTAGCGGGAGACATATACGAGCAGTACTTC
many	TRBJ1-1	-	TRBV4-1	CASSHGTALGMNTEAFF	TGCGCCAGCAGCCACGGGACGGCACTCGGCATGAACACTGAAGCTTTCTTT
-	TRBJ2-6	TRBD1	TRBV6-2/TRBV6-3	CASRRTGKTGANVLTF	TGTGCCAGCAGGAGGACAGGGAAGACTGGGGCCAACGTCCTGACTTTC
few	TRBJ2-7	-	TRBV4-1	CASSQDGTRVGEQYF	TGCGCCAGCAGCCAAGATGGCACCAGGGTCGGCGAGCAGTACTTC
many	TRBJ2-7	-	TRBV7-8	CASSLGGEYEQYF	TGTGCCAGCAGCTTAGGCGGGGAGTACGAGCAGTACTTC
once	TRBJ1-4	-	TRBV7-9	CASSYQGHLNEKLFF	TGTGCCAGCAGCTACCAGGGACATCTTAATGAAAAACTGTTTTTT
-	TRBJ1-1	TRBD1	TRBV27	CASRRTGEGREAFF	TGTGCCAGCAGGAGGACAGGGGAGGGACGTGAAGCTTTCTTT
many	TRBJ2-2	-	TRBV5-1	CASTHRGRETFTGELFF	TGCGCCAGCACGCACAGGGGCCGGGAGACTTTCACCGGGGAGCTGTTTTTT
few	TRBJ2-1	-	TRBV28	CASRYYNEQFF	TGTGCCAGCAGGTATTACAATGAGCAGTTCTTC